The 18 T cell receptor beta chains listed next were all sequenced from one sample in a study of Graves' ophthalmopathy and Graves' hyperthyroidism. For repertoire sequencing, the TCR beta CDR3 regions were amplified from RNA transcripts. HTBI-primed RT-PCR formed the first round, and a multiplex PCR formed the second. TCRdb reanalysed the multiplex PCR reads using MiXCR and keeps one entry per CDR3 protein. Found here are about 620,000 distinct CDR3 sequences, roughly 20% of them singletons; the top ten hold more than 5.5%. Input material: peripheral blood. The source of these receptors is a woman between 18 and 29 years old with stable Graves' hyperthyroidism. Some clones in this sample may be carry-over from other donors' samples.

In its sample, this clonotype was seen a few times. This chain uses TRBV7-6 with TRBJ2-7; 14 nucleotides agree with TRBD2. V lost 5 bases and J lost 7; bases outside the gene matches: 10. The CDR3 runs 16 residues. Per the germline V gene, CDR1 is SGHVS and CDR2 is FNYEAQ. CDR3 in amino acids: CASSARLAGGPREQYF. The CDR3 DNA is TGTGCCAGCAGCGCCCGACTAGCGGGAGGGCCTAGAGAGCAGTACTTC.

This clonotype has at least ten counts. The CDR3 reads CASSLTPWEGTGELFF. The DNA of the CDR3 is TGTGCCAGCAGCTTAACTCCCTGGGAAGGCACCGGGGAGCTGTTTTTT. The chain recombines TRBV7-3 with TRBJ2-2; D ambiguous. Germline V gene sequence: CDR1 SGHTA, CDR2 FQGTGA. V lost 0 bases to trimming and J lost 4 bases, with 12 bases between them. The CDR3 covers 16 residues.

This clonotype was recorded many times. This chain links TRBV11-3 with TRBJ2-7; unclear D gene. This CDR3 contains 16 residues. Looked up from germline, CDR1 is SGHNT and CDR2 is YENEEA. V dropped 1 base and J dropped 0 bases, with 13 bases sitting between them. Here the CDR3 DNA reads TGTGCCAGCAGCTTAGGGGCCAGAGTTAGCTCCTACGAGCAGTACTTC. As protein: CASSLGARVSSYEQYF.

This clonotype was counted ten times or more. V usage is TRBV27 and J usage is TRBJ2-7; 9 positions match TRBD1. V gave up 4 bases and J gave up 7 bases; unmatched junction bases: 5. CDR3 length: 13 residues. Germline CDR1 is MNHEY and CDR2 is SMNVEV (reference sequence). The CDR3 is CASSYRGRGEQYF. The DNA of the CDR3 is TGTGCCAGCAGTTACAGGGGGCGTGGGGAGCAGTACTTC.

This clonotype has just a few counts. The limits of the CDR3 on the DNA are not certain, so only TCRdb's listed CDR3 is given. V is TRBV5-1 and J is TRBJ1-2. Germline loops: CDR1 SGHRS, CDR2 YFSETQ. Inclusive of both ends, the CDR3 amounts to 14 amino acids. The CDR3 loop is CASSFGPGFYGYTF.

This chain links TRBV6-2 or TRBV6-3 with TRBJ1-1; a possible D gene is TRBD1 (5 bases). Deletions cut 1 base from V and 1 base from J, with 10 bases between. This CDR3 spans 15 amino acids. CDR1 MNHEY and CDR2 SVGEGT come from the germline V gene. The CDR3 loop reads CASSYFRGANTEAFF. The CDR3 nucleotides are TGTGCCAGCAGTTACTTTAGAGGGGCGAACACTGAAGCTTTCTTT.

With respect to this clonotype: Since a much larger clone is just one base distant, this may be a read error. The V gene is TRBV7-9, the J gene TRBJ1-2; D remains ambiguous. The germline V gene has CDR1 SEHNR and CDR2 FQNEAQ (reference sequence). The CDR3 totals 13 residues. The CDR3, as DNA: TGTGCCAGCAGCTTAGTTTCTGCGGATGGCTACAGCTTC. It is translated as CASSLVSADGYSF. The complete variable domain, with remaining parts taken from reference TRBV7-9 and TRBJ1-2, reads DTGVSQNPRHKITKRGQNVTFRCDPISEHNRLYWYRQTLGQGPEFLTYFQNEAQLEKSRLLSDRFSAERPKGSFSTLEIQRTEQGDSAMYLCASSLVSADGYSFGSGTRLTVV.

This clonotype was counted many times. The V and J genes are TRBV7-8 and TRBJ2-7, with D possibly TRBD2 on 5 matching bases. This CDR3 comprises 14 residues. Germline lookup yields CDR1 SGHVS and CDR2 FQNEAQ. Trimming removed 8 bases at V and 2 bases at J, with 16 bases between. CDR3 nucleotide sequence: TGTGCCAGCGCCGGTTCCGGCGGGCCCTACGAGCAGTACTTC. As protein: CASAGSGGPYEQYF.

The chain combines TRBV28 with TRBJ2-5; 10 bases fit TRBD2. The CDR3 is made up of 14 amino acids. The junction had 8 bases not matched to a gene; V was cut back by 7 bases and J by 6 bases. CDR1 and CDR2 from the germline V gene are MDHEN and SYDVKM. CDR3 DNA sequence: TGTGCCAGCACCCAACTAGCGGGACTACAGACCCAGTACTTC. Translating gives CASTQLAGLQTQYF.

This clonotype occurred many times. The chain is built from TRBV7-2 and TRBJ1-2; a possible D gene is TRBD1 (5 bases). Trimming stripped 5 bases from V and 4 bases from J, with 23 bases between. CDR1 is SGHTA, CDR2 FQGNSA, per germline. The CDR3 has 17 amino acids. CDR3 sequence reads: CASSPTYDRSLGYGYTF. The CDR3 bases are TGTGCCAGCAGCCCTACCTACGACAGAAGTCTAGGCTATGGCTACACCTTC.

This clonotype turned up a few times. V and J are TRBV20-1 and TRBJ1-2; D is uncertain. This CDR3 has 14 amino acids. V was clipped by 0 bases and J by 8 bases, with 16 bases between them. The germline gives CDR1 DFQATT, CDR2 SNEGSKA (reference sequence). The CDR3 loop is CSARDAGSPGGYTF. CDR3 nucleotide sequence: TGCAGTGCTAGAGATGCCGGAAGCCCGGGCGGCTACACCTTC.

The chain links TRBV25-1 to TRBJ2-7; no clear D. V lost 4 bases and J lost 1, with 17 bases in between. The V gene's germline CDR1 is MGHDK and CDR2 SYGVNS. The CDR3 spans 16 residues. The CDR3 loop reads CASSGPEDRRSYEQYF. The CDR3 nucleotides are TGTGCCAGCAGTGGGCCCGAGGACCGACGTTCCTACGAGCAGTACTTC.

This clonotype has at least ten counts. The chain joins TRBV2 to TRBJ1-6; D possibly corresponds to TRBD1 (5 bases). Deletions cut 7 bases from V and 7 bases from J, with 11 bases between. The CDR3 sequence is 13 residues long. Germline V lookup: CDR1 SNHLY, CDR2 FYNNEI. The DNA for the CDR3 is TGTGCCAGCAAGGAACAGGAGAATTCACCCCTCCACTTT. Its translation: CASKEQENSPLHF.

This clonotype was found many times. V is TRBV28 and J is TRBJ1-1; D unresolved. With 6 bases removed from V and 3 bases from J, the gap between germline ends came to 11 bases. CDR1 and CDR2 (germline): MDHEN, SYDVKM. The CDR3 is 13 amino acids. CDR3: CASRPDTDTEAFF. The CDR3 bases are TGTGCCAGCAGACCTGACACTGACACTGAAGCTTTCTTT.

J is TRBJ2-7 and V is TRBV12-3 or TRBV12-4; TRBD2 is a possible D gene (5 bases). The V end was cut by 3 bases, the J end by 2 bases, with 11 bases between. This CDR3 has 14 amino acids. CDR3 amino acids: CASSFGRTAYEQYF. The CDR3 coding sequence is TGTGCCAGCAGTTTCGGGCGGACTGCCTACGAGCAGTACTTC.

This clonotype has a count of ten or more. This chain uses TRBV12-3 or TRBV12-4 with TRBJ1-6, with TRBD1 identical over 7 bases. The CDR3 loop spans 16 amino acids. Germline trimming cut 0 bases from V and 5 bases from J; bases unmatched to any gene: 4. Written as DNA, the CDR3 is TGTGCCAGCAGTTTAGCCGGGACAGTAAATAATTCACCCCTCCACTTT. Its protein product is CASSLAGTVNNSPLHF.

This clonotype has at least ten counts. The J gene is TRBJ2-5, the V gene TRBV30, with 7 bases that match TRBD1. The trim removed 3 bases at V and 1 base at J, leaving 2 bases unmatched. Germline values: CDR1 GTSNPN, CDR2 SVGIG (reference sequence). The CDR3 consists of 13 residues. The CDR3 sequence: CAWSRDSQETQYF. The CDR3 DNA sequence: TGTGCCTGGAGCAGGGACAGCCAAGAGACCCAGTACTTC.

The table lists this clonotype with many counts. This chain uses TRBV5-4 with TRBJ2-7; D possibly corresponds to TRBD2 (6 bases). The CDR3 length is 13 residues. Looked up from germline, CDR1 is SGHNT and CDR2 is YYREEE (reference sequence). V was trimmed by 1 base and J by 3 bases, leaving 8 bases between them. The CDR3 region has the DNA TGTGCCAGCAGCTTGTGGGGGGACTACGAGCAGTACTTC. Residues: CASSLWGDYEQYF.